A selection of T cell receptor beta chains follows, all from one sample in a study of blood T cell repertoires in COVID-19. Libraries were prepared by immunoSEQ multiplex PCR; TCRdb keeps only in-frame clonotypes and omits some of them. The profile shows about 36,000 clones, 90% of them singletons. Material for sequencing was peripheral blood. The receptors here all came from a human donor in a cohort sampled during active COVID-19. Both conserved end residues are part of each CDR3. The order of the fields is CDR3 protein, CDR3 DNA, clone size, V gene, D gene, J gene. A D gene is named only where the DNA matches it firmly. Clone size appears in some rows only: once, few, many, or a class for an expanded clone.

CARGAGNTGELFF	TGTGCCAGGGGGGCAGGAAACACCGGGGAGCTGTTTTTT	medium-sized	TRBV6-5	.	TRBJ2-2
CASSSDRGQIEQYF	TGTGCCAGCAGCTCAGACAGGGGGCAGATCGAGCAGTACTTC	once	TRBV7-2	TRBD1	TRBJ2-7
CASRSTGGTEAFF	TGTGCCAGCAGGTCCACAGGGGGCACTGAAGCTTTCTTT	.	TRBV6-4	TRBD1	TRBJ1-1
CASTSGGTGRDTQYF	TGTGCCAGCACCTCCGGGGGGACAGGGAGAGATACGCAGTATTTT	.	TRBV9	TRBD1	TRBJ2-3
CATSPAQGLFSGANVLTF	TGTGCCACCAGCCCGGCGCAGGGTCTTTTCTCTGGGGCCAACGTCCTGACTTTC	.	TRBV24-1	.	TRBJ2-6
CASSLAGGAYNEQFF	TGTGCCAGTAGCCTAGCGGGGGGGGCCTACAATGAGCAGTTCTTC	.	TRBV19	TRBD2	TRBJ2-1
CASSLAGGTYNEQFF	TGTGCCAGCAGCTTAGCGGGAGGGACCTACAATGAGCAGTTCTTC	.	TRBV11-2	TRBD2	TRBJ2-1
CASFSDTQYF	TGCGCCAGTTTCTCGGATACGCAGTATTTT	.	TRBV10-2	.	TRBJ2-3
CASSLGDRGRTDTQYF	TGCGCCAGCAGCTTGGGAGACAGGGGGCGCACAGATACGCAGTATTTT	once	TRBV5-1	TRBD1	TRBJ2-3
CASSIDPAGGQETQYF	TGTGCCAGTAGTATAGATCCCGCAGGGGGTCAAGAGACCCAGTACTTC	.	TRBV19	TRBD1	TRBJ2-5
CASSGQGANNQPQHF	TGTGCCAGCAGCGGACAGGGGGCGAACAATCAGCCCCAGCATTTT	.	TRBV5-8	TRBD1	TRBJ1-5
CASSWDRGGTEAFF	TGTGCCAGTAGTTGGGACAGGGGCGGCACTGAAGCTTTCTTT	.	TRBV19	TRBD1	TRBJ1-1
CASSYSGLAGGEQYF	TGTGCCAGCAGTTACTCGGGACTAGCGGGAGGCGAGCAGTACTTC	.	TRBV6-5	TRBD2	TRBJ2-7
CASSQREGIGSYNEQFF	TGCGCCAGCAGCCAACGGGAGGGGATAGGATCCTACAATGAGCAGTTCTTC	.	TRBV4-3	TRBD2	TRBJ2-1
CASSSTGRDTQYF	TGCGCCAGCAGCTCGACGGGGAGAGATACGCAGTATTTT	.	TRBV5-1	.	TRBJ2-3
CASSPGLAGGSETTDTQYF	TGTGCCAGCAGCCCCGGACTAGCGGGAGGCTCCGAAACCACAGATACGCAGTATTTT	.	TRBV7-9	TRBD2	TRBJ2-3
CASRPKLAGKNEQFF	TGTGCCAGCAGGCCTAAACTAGCGGGAAAGAATGAGCAGTTCTTC	once	TRBV28	TRBD2	TRBJ2-1
CASSVAGYNEQFF	TGTGCCAGCAGCGTCGCGGGGTACAATGAGCAGTTCTTC	.	TRBV9	.	TRBJ2-1
CASSSEGLAAKNIQYF	TGTGCCAGCAGTTCCGAAGGACTAGCGGCCAAAAACATTCAGTACTTC	.	TRBV28	TRBD2	TRBJ2-4
CASSEGESSYEQYF	TGTGCCAGCAGCGAAGGGGAGAGCTCCTACGAGCAGTACTTC	.	TRBV6-1	.	TRBJ2-7
CASRGGYEQYF	TGTGCCAGCCGGGGTGGATACGAGCAGTACTTC	.	TRBV12-3/TRBV12-4	.	TRBJ2-7
CASSRETGEQETQYF	TGTGCCAGCAGCAGGGAGACAGGGGAACAAGAGACCCAGTACTTC	.	TRBV7-2	TRBD1	TRBJ2-5
CASSPPPLTGIPYGYTF	TGTGCCAGCTCACCCCCTCCCTTGACAGGGATACCCTATGGCTACACCTTC	.	TRBV18	TRBD1	TRBJ1-2
CASSQDRGGELFF	TGTGCCAGCAGCCAAGATAGGGGCGGGGAGCTGTTTTTT	.	TRBV3-1/TRBV3-2	.	TRBJ2-2
CATSDWSGRRADTQYF	TGTGCCACCAGTGATTGGAGCGGTCGGAGAGCTGATACGCAGTATTTT	.	TRBV24-1	.	TRBJ2-3
CSASRPGATNEKLFF	TGCAGTGCTAGTCGCCCGGGAGCTACTAATGAAAAACTGTTTTTT	.	TRBV20-1	.	TRBJ1-4
CASSRPYRGEEQYF	TGTGCCAGCAGTCGACCCTACAGGGGTGAAGAGCAGTACTTC	.	TRBV3-1/TRBV3-2	TRBD1	TRBJ2-7
CASSSGSGTGAEKLFF	TGCGCCAGCAGCTCCGGCTCCGGGACAGGGGCTGAAAAACTGTTTTTT	.	TRBV5-1	TRBD1	TRBJ1-4
CASSLGTGIYGYTF	TGTGCCAGCAGTTTAGGGACAGGGATCTATGGCTACACCTTC	once	TRBV28	TRBD1	TRBJ1-2
CASSRRQGVQETQYF	TGTGCCAGTAGTAGACGACAGGGAGTTCAGGAGACCCAGTACTTC	once	TRBV19	TRBD1	TRBJ2-5
CASSHADRFGYGYTF	TGTGCCAGCAGCCATGCAGACAGGTTCGGATATGGCTACACCTTC	few	TRBV3-1/TRBV3-2	.	TRBJ1-2
CASGYRPGLAGGRVDEQFF	TGTGCTAGTGGTTATCGCCCGGGACTAGCGGGAGGGAGGGTCGATGAGCAGTTCTTC	.	TRBV12-5	TRBD2	TRBJ2-1
CASSPEPRAQETQYF	TGTGCCAGCAGCCCGGAACCGCGGGCCCAAGAGACCCAGTACTTC	.	TRBV7-8	.	TRBJ2-5
CASSELEGARYGYTF	TGTGCCAGCAGTGAATTGGAGGGGGCGCGTTATGGCTACACCTTC	.	TRBV2	TRBD1	TRBJ1-2
CASSRGTGDLEAFF	TGTGCCAGCAGTCGCGGGACAGGGGACCTTGAAGCTTTCTTT	once	TRBV6-5	TRBD1	TRBJ1-1
CATSGGFSAGELFF	TGTGCCACCAGTGGAGGTTTCTCGGCCGGGGAGCTGTTTTTT	.	TRBV24-1	.	TRBJ2-2
CASSYIGQAHYGYTF	TGTGCCAGCAGTTACATTGGACAGGCCCACTATGGCTACACCTTC	once	TRBV6-2/TRBV6-3	TRBD1	TRBJ1-2
CASSSGSPYGYTF	TGTGCCAGCAGTTCTGGTAGTCCCTATGGCTACACCTTC	.	TRBV11-2	.	TRBJ1-2
CASSLDGTRGYGQYF	TGTGCCAGCAGCTTAGACGGGACAAGGGGTTACGGGCAGTACTTC	.	TRBV7-9	.	TRBJ2-7
CASSLRGSKGEQYF	TGTGCCAGCAGTTTAAGGGGGAGTAAGGGCGAGCAGTACTTC	.	TRBV28	.	TRBJ2-7
CASSSRLVLFSGANVLTF	TGTGCCAGCAGTTCCCGACTTGTTCTTTTCTCTGGGGCCAACGTCCTGACTTTC	.	TRBV28	.	TRBJ2-6
CASSLAGGENSNNLYGYTF	TGTGCCAGCAGCTTAGCTGGCGGGGAGAACAGTAATAACCTCTATGGCTACACCTTC	.	TRBV7-8	.	TRBJ1-2
CASSLSVGTSFVGEQFF	TGTGCCAGCAGTTTATCTGTCGGGACTAGCTTTGTTGGTGAGCAGTTCTTC	.	TRBV27	TRBD2	TRBJ2-1
CASRTGKVPDYNSPLHF	TGTGCCAGCCGGACAGGGAAGGTCCCCGACTATAATTCACCCCTCCACTTT	.	TRBV19	TRBD1	TRBJ1-6
CASSTTAYGYTF	TGTGCCAGCAGCACGACAGCCTATGGCTACACCTTC	.	TRBV28	.	TRBJ1-2
CASSLDGQSVEAQYF	TGCGCCAGCAGCTTGGACGGACAGTCAGTTGAGGCCCAGTACTTC	.	TRBV5-1	.	TRBJ2-5
CASSYDGTAYGYTF	TGTGCCAGCAGTTACGATGGAACAGCTTATGGCTACACCTTC	.	TRBV6-6	.	TRBJ1-2
CASSPQGRGINEKLFF	TGCGCCAGCAGCCCCCAGGGGAGAGGGATTAATGAAAAACTGTTTTTT	.	TRBV5-1	.	TRBJ1-4
CASSLRTSGIYNEQFF	TGTGCCAGCAGCCTCCGGACTAGCGGGATCTACAATGAGCAGTTCTTC	.	TRBV3-1/TRBV3-2	TRBD2	TRBJ2-1
CASTLTSGGYGYTF	TGTGCCAGCACCCTCACGTCGGGGGGATATGGCTACACCTTC	.	TRBV28	.	TRBJ1-2